This T cell receptor beta chain was documented in a study of identical twins. Study conclusions and caveats: Out-of-frame alpha sequences that twins shared showed excess low generation probability.

About this clonotype itself: Its antigen remains unknown.

CDR1 DFQATT and CDR2 SNEGSKA come from the germline V gene (reference sequence). Germline trimming cut 2 bases from V and 7 bases from J; bases unmatched to any gene: 0. The CDR3 totals 12 residues. Unique molecular identifiers were in the cDNA, with template-switch universal primer binding. TCRdb ran MiXCR on the 5' RACE reads and lists one entry per CDR3 protein. The data contain more than 400,000 distinct CDR3 sequences, approximately 14% of them seen just once; the ten biggest clones take up roughly 0.44%. The same data also went into a second study, on yellow fever vaccine responses in identical twins.

This TCR was sampled from a woman aged 18-29 years in good health. This chain connects TRBV20-1 to TRBJ2-2; 8 bases map to TRBD2. Sequenced: CD4+ T cells sorted from blood. CDR3 nucleotide sequence: TGCAGTGCTAGACTAGCGGGCGGGGAGCTGTTTTTT. Protein product: CSARLAGGELFF.